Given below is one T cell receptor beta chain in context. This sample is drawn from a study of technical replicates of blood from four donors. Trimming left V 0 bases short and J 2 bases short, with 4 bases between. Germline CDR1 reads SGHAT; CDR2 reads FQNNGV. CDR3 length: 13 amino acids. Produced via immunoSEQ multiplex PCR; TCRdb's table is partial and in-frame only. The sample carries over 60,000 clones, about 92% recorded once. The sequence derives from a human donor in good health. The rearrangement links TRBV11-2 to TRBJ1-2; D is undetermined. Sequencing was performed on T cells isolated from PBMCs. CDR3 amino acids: CASSLDPNYGYTF. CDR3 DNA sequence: TGTGCCAGCAGCTTAGACCCGAACTATGGCTACACCTTC.